This T cell receptor (beta chain) was retrieved from a study of T cell repertoires in ileal Crohn's disease. Study in general: Thiopurines (around ten) or anti-TNF agents (about 19) were given postoperatively to about half.

Eligibility required adulthood, ileal or ileocolonic Crohn's disease and indicated ileocolonic resection. Trimming took off 3 bases at V and 8 bases at J, with 14 bases between the two ends. Looked up from germline, CDR1 is MNHNS and CDR2 is SASEGT. The CDR3 totals 15 residues. Assay: immunoSEQ multiplex PCR; the TCRdb copy retains only in-frame clones and omits some. The table has more than 11,000 clones, around three quarters seen once. The sequence came from an adult with Crohn's disease. What was sequenced was ileal tissue. The genes are TRBV6-1 and TRBJ1-6, with D perhaps matching TRBD1 (6 bases). CDR3 amino acids: CASSDQGSGDSPLHF. CDR3 bases: TGTGCCAGCAGTGACCAGGGGTCGGGGGATTCACCCCTCCACTTT.